The 17 T cell receptor beta chains reported below all come from one sample, sequenced in a study of OX40 agonist ivuxolimab in advanced cancers. Only in-frame clones appear in the TCRdb table, and some are missing; sequencing was by immunoSEQ multiplex PCR. Of tens of thousands of clones listed, 80% to 90% are singletons. The sequences come from CD4+ or CD8+ T cells sorted from blood, collected in a trial of the OX40 agonist ivuxolimab. These receptors all come from an adult with an advanced solid tumor such as melanoma, head and neck, liver or kidney cancer.

The chain links TRBV18 to TRBJ1-1; the D gene is possibly TRBD1 (5 bases). The CDR3 loop spans 12 amino acids. The germline gives CDR1 KGHSH, CDR2 LQKENI. V was cut by 6 bases and J by 6 bases, with 11 bases left in between. The CDR3 DNA reads TGTGCCAGCTCCACGGGGCAGGCTGAAGCTTTCTTT. Residues: CASSTGQAEAFF.

This sequence joins TRBV6-6 and TRBJ2-6; D gene unclear. CDR1 is MNHNY, CDR2 SVGAGI, per germline (reference sequence). Trimming left V 7 bases short and J 2 bases short, with 9 bases between. This CDR3 is built from 14 residues. The chain's CDR3 is CASTSITGANVLTF. The DNA for the CDR3 is TGTGCCAGCACCTCAATTACTGGGGCCAACGTCCTGACTTTC.

CDR3 residues: CASSLEGGSPYEQYF. The CDR3 nucleotides are TGTGCCAGCAGCTTAGAGGGGGGGAGCCCCTACGAGCAGTACTTC. The chain combines TRBV7-9 with TRBJ2-7, with D tentatively TRBD2 (7 bases). Looked up from germline, CDR1 is SEHNR and CDR2 is FQNEAQ (reference sequence). This CDR3 is 15 amino acids long. V gave up 1 base and J gave up 2 bases, with 12 bases separating them.

J is TRBJ2-7 and V is TRBV5-4; TRBD2 matches 7 bases. The V segment lost 3 bases and the J segment 0 bases; nucleotides outside the gene matches: 3. This CDR3 contains 14 residues. Germline V gives CDR1 SGHNT, CDR2 YYREEE (reference sequence). The CDR3 DNA is TGTGCCAGCAGCTCTCTAGCGGTCTCCTACGAGCAGTACTTC. Translated, it gives CASSSLAVSYEQYF.

This clone was recorded only once. The CDR3 sequence is CSVELLAQGSSALSSYNEQFF. DNA for the CDR3: TGCAGCGTTGAACTTCTAGCGCAGGGATCTAGCGCCCTAAGCTCCTACAATGAGCAGTTCTTC. V usage is TRBV29-1 and J usage is TRBJ2-1; a weak D match, TRBD2 (6 bases). V dropped 2 bases and J dropped 0 bases, with 29 bases sitting between them. This CDR3 has 21 residues. CDR1 SQVTM and CDR2 ANQGSEA come from the germline V gene.

The chain employs TRBV9 and TRBJ2-5; no clear D gene. V was pared by 6 bases and J by 4 bases, with 19 bases between. The CDR3 has 15 residues. Germline loops: CDR1 SGDLS, CDR2 YYNGEE. The CDR3 sequence: CASTDSPLSGETQYF. Here the CDR3 DNA reads TGTGCCAGCACCGACTCACCCCTCTCAGGAGAGACCCAGTACTTC. Combining the CDR3 with reference TRBV9 and TRBJ2-5 gives the whole variable domain DSGVTQTPKHLITATGQRVTLRCSPRSGDLSVYWYQQSLDQGLQFLIQYYNGEERAKGNILERFSAQQFPDLHSELNLSSLELGDSALYFCASTDSPLSGETQYFGPGTRLLVL.

The chain links TRBV6-1 to TRBJ1-6; D is ambiguous. The CDR3 is 13 residues long. CDR1 is MNHNS and CDR2 is SASEGT in the germline V gene. V dropped 8 bases and J dropped 7 bases, with 12 bases sitting between them. This CDR3 is CASGRTENSPLHF. The CDR3 DNA sequence: TGTGCCAGCGGCAGGACGGAGAATTCACCCCTCCACTTT.

The chain carries TRBV25-1 and TRBJ2-4; D remains unclear. Germline V gene lookup returns CDR1 MGHDK and CDR2 SYGVNS. With 5 bases removed from V and 0 bases from J, the gap between germline ends came to 17 bases. The length of the CDR3 is 17 residues. The CDR3 coding sequence is TGTGCCAGCAGTTCGGTCCGGATCCCGAAAGCCAAAAACATTCAGTACTTC. Translated: CASSSVRIPKAKNIQYF.

The gene calls are TRBV5-8 and TRBJ1-2, with 7 bases lining up with TRBD1. The J segment lost 0 bases and the V segment lost 3 bases, leaving 2 bases of the junction unmatched. This CDR3 spans 14 amino acids. Looked up from germline, CDR1 is SGHTS and CDR2 is YDEGEE. For the CDR3, the DNA is TGTGCCAGCAGCTGGGGACAGCCTAACTATGGCTACACCTTC. Its translation is CASSWGQPNYGYTF.

The rearrangement links TRBV7-9 to TRBJ2-3, with a possible D match to TRBD2 (6 bases). The germline V and J ends were trimmed by 5 bases and 5 bases, with 20 bases remaining between them. This CDR3 is 16 amino acids long. Per the germline V gene, CDR1 is SEHNR and CDR2 is FQNEAQ (reference sequence). CDR3 residues: CASSARRAFGRDTQYF. Here the CDR3 DNA reads TGTGCCAGCAGCGCCCGGAGGGCCTTCGGGAGAGATACGCAGTATTTT.

The CDR3 is CASKEGAISGNTIYF. The CDR3 DNA is TGTGCCAGCAAGGAGGGGGCCATCTCTGGAAACACCATATATTTT. V usage is TRBV2 and J usage is TRBJ1-3, with 7 bases aligning to TRBD1. After removal of 7 bases from V and 0 bases from J, the junction contained 6 bases not matched to a gene. The CDR3 spans 15 residues. Germline assignment: CDR1 SNHLY and CDR2 FYNNEI.

In this sample, this clone turned up many times. The chain links TRBV11-1 to TRBJ1-6; unclear D gene. The CDR3 is 14 residues long. Trimming pared 1 base from V and 8 bases from J, leaving 9 bases between. Germline V gene lookup returns CDR1 SGHAT and CDR2 FQDESV (reference sequence). The CDR3 DNA follows: TGTGCCAGCAGCTTAGTGGCAGAGCATTCACCCCTCCACTTT. Protein product: CASSLVAEHSPLHF. Supplemented by reference TRBV11-1 and TRBJ1-6, the full variable domain reads EAEVAQSPRYKITEKSQAVAFWCDPISGHATLYWYRQILGQGPELLVQFQDESVVDDSQLPKDRFSAERLKGVDSTLKIQPAELGDSAMYLCASSLVAEHSPLHFGNGTRLTVT.

This chain uses TRBV7-3 with TRBJ2-1; D not resolved. V lost 1 base and J lost 2, with 3 bases in between. CDR1 is SGHTA, CDR2 FQGTGA, per germline. There are 13 residues in the CDR3. The CDR3 coding sequence is TGTGCCAGCAGCTTAAGGCCCTACAATGAGCAGTTCTTC. This encodes CASSLRPYNEQFF.

V gene TRBV9 combines with J gene TRBJ2-3; 7 bases line up with TRBD1. Unmatched junction bases numbered 16, after V lost 3 bases and J lost 3 bases. Germline V gene lookup returns CDR1 SGDLS and CDR2 YYNGEE. This CDR3 has 18 residues. The CDR3 is CASSAPPSDRFNTDTQYF. The DNA for the CDR3 is TGTGCCAGCAGCGCCCCACCCTCGGACAGGTTTAATACAGATACGCAGTATTTT.

The rearrangement links TRBV19 to TRBJ1-1; TRBD1 might be the D (6 bases). The V end was cut by 7 bases, the J end by 7 bases, with 22 bases between. Germline lookup yields CDR1 LNHDA and CDR2 SQIVND (reference sequence). The CDR3 runs 15 residues. The CDR3 reads CASTALAGQTGEAFF. The CDR3 DNA reads TGTGCCAGTACCGCCCTTGCCGGACAGACTGGTGAAGCTTTCTTT.

This chain connects TRBV10-3 to TRBJ1-6; TRBD1 matches 8 bases. Germline CDR1 and CDR2: ENHRY and SYGVKD. The CDR3 extends over 14 amino acids. The V gene end was trimmed by 5 bases and the J gene end by 10 bases; junction bases not matched to a gene: 7. CDR3 DNA sequence: TGTGCCATCAGTCCCGACAGGGGTGTATCACCCCTCCACTTT. Its translation is CAISPDRGVSPLHF.

The chain couples TRBV19 to TRBJ2-6; D may match TRBD1 or TRBD2 (5 bases each). The length of the CDR3 is 15 residues. CDR1 is LNHDA and CDR2 is SQIVND in the germline V gene (reference sequence). V was trimmed by 4 bases and J by 0 bases, leaving 7 bases between them. The CDR3 loop is CASSTGSSGANVLTF. DNA of the CDR3: TGTGCCAGTAGTACAGGGAGCTCTGGGGCCAACGTCCTGACTTTC.